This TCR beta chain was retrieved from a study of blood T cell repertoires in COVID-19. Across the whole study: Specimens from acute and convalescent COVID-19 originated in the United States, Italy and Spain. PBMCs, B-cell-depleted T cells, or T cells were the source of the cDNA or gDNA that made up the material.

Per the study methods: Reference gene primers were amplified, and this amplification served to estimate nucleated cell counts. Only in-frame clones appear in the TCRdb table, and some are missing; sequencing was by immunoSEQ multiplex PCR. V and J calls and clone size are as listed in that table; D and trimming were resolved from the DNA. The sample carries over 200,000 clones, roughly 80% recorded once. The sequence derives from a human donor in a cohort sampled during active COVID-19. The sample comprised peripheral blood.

The CDR3: CASSQVIDGLAGMNEQFF. DNA for the CDR3: TGTGCCAGCAGCCAGGTTATCGACGGACTAGCGGGAATGAATGAGCAGTTCTTC. The chain recombines TRBV3-1 (or the pseudogene TRBV3-2) with TRBJ2-1; TRBD2 aligns across 12 bases. The germline CDR1 and CDR2 sequences are LGHDT and YNNKEL (reference sequence). The CDR3 extends over 18 amino acids. With V trimmed by 3 bases and J by 7 bases, 13 bases remained unmatched.